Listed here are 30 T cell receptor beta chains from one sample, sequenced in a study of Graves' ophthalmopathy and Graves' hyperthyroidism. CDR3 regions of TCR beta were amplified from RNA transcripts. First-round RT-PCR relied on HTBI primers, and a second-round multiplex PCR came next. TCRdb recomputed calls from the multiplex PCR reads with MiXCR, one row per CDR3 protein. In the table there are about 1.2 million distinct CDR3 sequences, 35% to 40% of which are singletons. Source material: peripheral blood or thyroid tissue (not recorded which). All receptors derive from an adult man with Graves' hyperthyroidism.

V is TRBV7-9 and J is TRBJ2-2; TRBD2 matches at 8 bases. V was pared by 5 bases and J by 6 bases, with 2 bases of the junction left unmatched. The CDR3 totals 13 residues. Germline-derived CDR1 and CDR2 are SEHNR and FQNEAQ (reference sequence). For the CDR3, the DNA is TGTGCCAGCAGCCAGCGGGGGCCCGGGGAGCTGTTTTTT. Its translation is CASSQRGPGELFF. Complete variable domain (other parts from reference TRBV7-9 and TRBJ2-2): DTGVSQNPRHKITKRGQNVTFRCDPISEHNRLYWYRQTLGQGPEFLTYFQNEAQLEKSRLLSDRFSAERPKGSFSTLEIQRTEQGDSAMYLCASSQRGPGELFFGEGSRLTVL.

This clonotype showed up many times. CDR3 sequence reads: CSAHRVDQPQHF. CDR3 sequence (DNA): TGCAGTGCTCACAGGGTGGATCAGCCCCAGCATTTT. The genes are TRBV20-1 and TRBJ1-5; TRBD1 might be the D (6 bases). The CDR3 loop spans 12 amino acids. With 5 bases removed from V and 5 bases from J, the gap between germline ends came to 10 bases. Germline CDR1 and CDR2: DFQATT and SNEGSKA (reference sequence).

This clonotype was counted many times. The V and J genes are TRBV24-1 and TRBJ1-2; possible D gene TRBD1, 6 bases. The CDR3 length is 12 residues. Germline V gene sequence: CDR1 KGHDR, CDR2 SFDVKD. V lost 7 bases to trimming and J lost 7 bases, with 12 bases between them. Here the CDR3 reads CATRDSLSGYTF. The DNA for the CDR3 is TGTGCCACCAGGGACAGTCTTTCTGGCTACACCTTC.

This CDR3 is CASSESGVFDTIYF. CDR3 nucleotides: TGTGCCAGCAGCGAGTCCGGGGTCTTTGACACCATATATTTT. The chain couples TRBV9 to TRBJ1-3, with D hard to call. Deletions cut 3 bases from V and 8 bases from J, with 15 bases between. The CDR3 is 14 residues long. Per the germline V gene, CDR1 is SGDLS and CDR2 is YYNGEE.

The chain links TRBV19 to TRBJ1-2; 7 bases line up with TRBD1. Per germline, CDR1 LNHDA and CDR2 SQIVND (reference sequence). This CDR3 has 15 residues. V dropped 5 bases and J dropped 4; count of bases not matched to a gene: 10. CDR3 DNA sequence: TGTGCCAGTAGTTCTCAAGGGGGCGCCGGCTATGGCTACACCTTC. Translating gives CASSSQGGAGYGYTF.

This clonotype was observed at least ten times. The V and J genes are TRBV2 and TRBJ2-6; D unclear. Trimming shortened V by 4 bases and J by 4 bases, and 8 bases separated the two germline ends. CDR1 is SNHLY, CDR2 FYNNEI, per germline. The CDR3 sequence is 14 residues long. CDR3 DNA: TGTGCCAGCAGTGCGCCGTCGGGGGCCAACGTCCTGACTTTC. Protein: CASSAPSGANVLTF.

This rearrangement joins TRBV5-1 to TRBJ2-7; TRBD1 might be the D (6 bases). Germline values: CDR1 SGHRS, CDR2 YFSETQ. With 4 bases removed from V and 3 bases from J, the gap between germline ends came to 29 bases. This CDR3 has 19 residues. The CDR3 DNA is TGCGCCAGCAGCCCATTTACAGGGAATCAGGCTCAATATAGCTACGAGCAGTACTTC. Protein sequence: CASSPFTGNQAQYSYEQYF.

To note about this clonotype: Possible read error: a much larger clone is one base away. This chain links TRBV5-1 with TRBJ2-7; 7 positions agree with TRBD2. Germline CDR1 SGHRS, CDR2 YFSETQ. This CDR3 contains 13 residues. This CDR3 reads CANSGIENYEQYF. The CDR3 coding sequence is TGCGCCAACAGCGGGATAGAGAACTACGAGCAGTACTTC.

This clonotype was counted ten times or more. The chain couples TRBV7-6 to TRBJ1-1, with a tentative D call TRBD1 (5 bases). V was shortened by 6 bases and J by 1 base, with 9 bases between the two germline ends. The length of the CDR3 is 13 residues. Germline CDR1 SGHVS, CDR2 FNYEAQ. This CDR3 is CASSRGKNTEAFF. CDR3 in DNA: TGTGCCAGCAGTCGGGGGAAGAACACTGAAGCTTTCTTT. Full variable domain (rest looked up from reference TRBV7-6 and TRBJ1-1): GAGVSQSPRYKVTKRGQDVALRCDPISGHVSLYWYRQALGQGPEFLTYFNYEAQQDKSGLPNDRFSAERPEGSISTLTIQRTEQRDSAMYRCASSRGKNTEAFFGQGTRLTVV.

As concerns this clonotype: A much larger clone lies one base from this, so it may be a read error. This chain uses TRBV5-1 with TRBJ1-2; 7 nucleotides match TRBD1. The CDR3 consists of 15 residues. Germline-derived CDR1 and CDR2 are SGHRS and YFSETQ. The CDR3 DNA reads TGCGCCGGCAGCTTGGCCCGGGACAGTAACTATGGCTACACCTTC. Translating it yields CAGSLARDSNYGYTF.

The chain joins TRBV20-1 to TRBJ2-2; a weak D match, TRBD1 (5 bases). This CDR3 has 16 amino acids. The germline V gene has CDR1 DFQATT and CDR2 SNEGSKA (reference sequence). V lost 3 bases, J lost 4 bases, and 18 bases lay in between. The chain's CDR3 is CSARLLGQGFTGELFF. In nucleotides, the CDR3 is TGCAGTGCTAGGTTGTTAGGCCAGGGTTTCACCGGGGAGCTGTTTTTT.

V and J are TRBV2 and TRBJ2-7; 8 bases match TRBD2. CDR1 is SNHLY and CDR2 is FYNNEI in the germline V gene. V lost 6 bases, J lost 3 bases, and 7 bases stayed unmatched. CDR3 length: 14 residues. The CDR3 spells CASRFPGLVYEQYF. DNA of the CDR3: TGTGCCAGCAGGTTCCCGGGACTAGTCTACGAGCAGTACTTC.

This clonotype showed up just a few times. This CDR3 reads CSARGLVPSGAQQETQYF. The DNA for the CDR3 is TGCAGTGCTAGGGGTCTTGTACCTAGCGGGGCTCAACAAGAGACCCAGTACTTC. The gene calls are TRBV20-1 and TRBJ2-5; the match to TRBD2 covers 9 bases. With V trimmed by 3 bases and J by 2 bases, 16 bases remained unmatched. The CDR3 extends over 18 amino acids. Germline CDR1 DFQATT, CDR2 SNEGSKA (reference sequence).

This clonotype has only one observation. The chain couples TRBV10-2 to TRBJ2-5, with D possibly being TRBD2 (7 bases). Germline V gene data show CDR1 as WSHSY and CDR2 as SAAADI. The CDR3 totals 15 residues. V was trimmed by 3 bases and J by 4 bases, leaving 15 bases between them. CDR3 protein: CASSDGLGGVETQYF. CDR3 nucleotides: TGCGCCAGCAGTGATGGACTAGGGGGTGTAGAGACCCAGTACTTC.

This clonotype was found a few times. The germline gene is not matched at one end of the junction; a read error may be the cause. The CDR3 DNA reads TGTGCCAGCAGTTACTCGATCGAGGTCGCAAACTCCTACGAGCAGTACTTC. Amino acids: CASSYSIEVANSYEQYF. This chain joins TRBV10-2 and TRBJ2-7; no clear D. This CDR3 contains 17 residues. The germline V gene encodes CDR1 WSHSY and CDR2 SAAADI.

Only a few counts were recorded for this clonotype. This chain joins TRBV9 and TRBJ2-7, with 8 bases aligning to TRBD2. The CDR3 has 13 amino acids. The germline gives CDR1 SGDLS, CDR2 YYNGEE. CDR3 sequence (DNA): TGTGCTAGCGGGGCGCACAGCTCCTACGAGCAGTACTTC. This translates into CASGAHSSYEQYF.

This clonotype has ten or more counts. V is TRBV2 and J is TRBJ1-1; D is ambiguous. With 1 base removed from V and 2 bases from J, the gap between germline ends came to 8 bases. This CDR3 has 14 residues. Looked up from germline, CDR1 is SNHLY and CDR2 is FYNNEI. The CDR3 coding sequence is TGTGCCAGCAGTGAAGAGGTAGCTAACACTGAAGCTTTCTTT. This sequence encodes CASSEEVANTEAFF.

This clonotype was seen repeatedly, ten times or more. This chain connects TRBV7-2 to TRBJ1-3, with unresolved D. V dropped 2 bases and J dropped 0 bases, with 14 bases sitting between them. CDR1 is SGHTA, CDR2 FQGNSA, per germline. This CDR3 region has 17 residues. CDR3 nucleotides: TGTGCCAGCAGCTTAAGTGGCGGCCGTGTCTCTGGAAACACCATATATTTT. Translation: CASSLSGGRVSGNTIYF.

CDR3 sequence: CASSSWAGQGTPLHF. The CDR3 DNA follows: TGTGCCAGCAGCTCATGGGCCGGGCAGGGGACACCCCTCCACTTT. The rearrangement uses TRBV7-2 and TRBJ1-6; D may be TRBD1 (6 bases). CDR1 is SGHTA and CDR2 is FQGNSA in the germline V gene. The CDR3 sequence is 15 residues long. Trimming left V 4 bases short and J 11 bases short, with 18 bases between.

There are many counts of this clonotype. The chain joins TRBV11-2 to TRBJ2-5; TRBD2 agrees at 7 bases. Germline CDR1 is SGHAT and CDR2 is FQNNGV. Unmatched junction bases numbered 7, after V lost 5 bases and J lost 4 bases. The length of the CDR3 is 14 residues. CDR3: CASSKGLTRETQYF. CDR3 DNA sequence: TGTGCCAGCAGCAAGGGACTAACCCGAGAGACCCAGTACTTC.

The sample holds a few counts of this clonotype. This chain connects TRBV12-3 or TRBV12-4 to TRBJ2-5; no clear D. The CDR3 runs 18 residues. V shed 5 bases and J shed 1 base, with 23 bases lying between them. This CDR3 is CASSPYFGRPSTQETQYF. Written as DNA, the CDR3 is TGTGCCAGCAGTCCCTACTTCGGCAGGCCCTCCACCCAAGAGACCCAGTACTTC.

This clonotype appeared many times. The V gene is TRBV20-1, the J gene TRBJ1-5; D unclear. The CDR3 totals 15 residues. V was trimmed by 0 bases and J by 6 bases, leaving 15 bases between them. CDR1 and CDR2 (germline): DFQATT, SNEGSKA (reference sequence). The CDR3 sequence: CSARDTSGWGQPQHF. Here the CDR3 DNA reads TGCAGTGCTAGAGATACTTCGGGTTGGGGTCAGCCCCAGCATTTT.

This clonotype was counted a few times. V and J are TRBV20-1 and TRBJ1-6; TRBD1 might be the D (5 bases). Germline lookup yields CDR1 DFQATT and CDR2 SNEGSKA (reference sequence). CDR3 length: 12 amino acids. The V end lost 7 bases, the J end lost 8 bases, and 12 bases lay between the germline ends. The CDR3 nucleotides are TGCAGTGGCCAGGACACCGATTCACCCCTCCACTTT. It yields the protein CSGQDTDSPLHF.

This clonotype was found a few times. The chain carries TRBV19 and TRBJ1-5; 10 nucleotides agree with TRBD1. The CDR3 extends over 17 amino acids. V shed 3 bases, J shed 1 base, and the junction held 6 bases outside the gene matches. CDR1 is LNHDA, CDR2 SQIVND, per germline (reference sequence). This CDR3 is CASSIDRGRGSNQPQHF. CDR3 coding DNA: TGTGCCAGTAGTATTGACAGGGGGCGCGGGAGCAATCAGCCCCAGCATTTT.

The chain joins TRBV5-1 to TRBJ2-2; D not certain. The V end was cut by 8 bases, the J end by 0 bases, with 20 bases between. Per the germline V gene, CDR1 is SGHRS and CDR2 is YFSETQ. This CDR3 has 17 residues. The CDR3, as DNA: TGCGCCAGGGGAAAGACGGACGACACGGCGAACACCGGGGAGCTGTTTTTT. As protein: CARGKTDDTANTGELFF.

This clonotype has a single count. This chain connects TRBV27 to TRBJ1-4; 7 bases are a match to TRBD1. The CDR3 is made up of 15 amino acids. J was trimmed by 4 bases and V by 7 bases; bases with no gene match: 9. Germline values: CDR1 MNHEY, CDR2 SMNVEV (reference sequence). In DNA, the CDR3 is TGTGCCAGCAAACCGTCAGGGGGTCTTAATGAAAAACTGTTTTTT. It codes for CASKPSGGLNEKLFF. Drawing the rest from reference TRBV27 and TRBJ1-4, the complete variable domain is EAQVTQNPRYLITVTGKKLTVTCSQNMNHEYMSWYRQDPGLGLRQIYYSMNVEVTDKGDVPEGYKVSRKEKRNFPLILESPSPNQTSLYFCASKPSGGLNEKLFFGSGTQLSVL.

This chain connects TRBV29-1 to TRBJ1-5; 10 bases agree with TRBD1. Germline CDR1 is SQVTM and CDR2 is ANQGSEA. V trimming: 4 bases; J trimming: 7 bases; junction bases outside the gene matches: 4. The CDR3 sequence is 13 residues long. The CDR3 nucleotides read TGCAGCGTTGCGGGGGACAGGGGCCAGCCCCAGCATTTT. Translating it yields CSVAGDRGQPQHF.

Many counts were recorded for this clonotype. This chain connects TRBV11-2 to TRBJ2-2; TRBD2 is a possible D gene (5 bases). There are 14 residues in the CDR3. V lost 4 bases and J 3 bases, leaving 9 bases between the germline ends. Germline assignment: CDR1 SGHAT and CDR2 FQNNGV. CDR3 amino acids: CASSSLAYTGELFF. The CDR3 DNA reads TGTGCCAGCAGCTCTTTAGCGTACACCGGGGAGCTGTTTTTT.

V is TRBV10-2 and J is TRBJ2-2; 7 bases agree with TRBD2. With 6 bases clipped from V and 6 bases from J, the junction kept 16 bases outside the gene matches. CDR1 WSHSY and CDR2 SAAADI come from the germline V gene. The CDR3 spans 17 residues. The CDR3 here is CASSPDTGGSIAGELFF. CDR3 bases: TGCGCCAGCAGCCCAGATACCGGCGGGAGCATTGCCGGGGAGCTGTTTTTT.

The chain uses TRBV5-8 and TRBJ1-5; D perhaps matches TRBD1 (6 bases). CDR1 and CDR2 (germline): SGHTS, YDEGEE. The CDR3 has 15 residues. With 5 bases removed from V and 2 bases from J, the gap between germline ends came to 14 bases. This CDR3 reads CASSWGSGGNQPQHF. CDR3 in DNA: TGTGCCAGCAGTTGGGGTTCAGGGGGCAATCAGCCCCAGCATTTT.